This TCR beta chain was profiled in a study of T cells after posttransplantation cyclophosphamide. Study findings and constraints: TRB overlap between skin or GI tissue T cells and blood was limited. Donor CD8+ memory clones often dominated recipient blood repertoires at later times. Recipient CMV seropositivity and CMV reactivation strongly tracked TRB clonality.

Note on this clone: No antigen is known for it.

Profiled with immunoSEQ multiplex PCR; TCRdb holds only in-frame clones, not every one. The sample lists fewer than 20,000 clones, 94% occurring once. The CDR3 covers 16 residues. Germline V gene data show CDR1 as MNHNS and CDR2 as SASEGT. Unmatched junction bases numbered 9, after V lost 4 bases and J lost 1 base. Cells defined as naive were viable CD3+CD4+ or CD3+CD8+ and CCR7+CD45RA+CD45RO-CD95-CD27+CD28+. The related graft donor's blood sample was taken on the day of bone marrow donation. The V gene is TRBV6-1, the J gene TRBJ2-7; 8 positions match TRBD1. The specimen sequenced was naive CD4+ T cells sorted from blood. The TCR comes from a woman between 50 and 59 years old in good health and a related stem cell transplant donor. The CDR3 is CASSGRVQGVSYEQYF. The CDR3 nucleotides are TGTGCCAGCAGTGGGCGGGTACAGGGGGTTTCCTACGAGCAGTACTTC.